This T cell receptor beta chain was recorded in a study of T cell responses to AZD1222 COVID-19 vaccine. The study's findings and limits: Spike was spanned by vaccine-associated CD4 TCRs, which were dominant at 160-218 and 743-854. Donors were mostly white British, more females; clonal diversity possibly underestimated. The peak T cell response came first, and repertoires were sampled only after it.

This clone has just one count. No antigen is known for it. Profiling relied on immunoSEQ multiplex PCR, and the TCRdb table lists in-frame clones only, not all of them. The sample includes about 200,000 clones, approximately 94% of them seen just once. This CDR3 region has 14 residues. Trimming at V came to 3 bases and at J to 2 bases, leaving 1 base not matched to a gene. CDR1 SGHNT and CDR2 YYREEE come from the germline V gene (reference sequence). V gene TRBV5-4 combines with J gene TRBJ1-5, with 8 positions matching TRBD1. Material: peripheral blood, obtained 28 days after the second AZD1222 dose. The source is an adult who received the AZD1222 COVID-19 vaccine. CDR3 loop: CASSSGQGNQPQHF. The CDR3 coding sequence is TGTGCCAGCAGCTCGGGACAGGGCAATCAGCCCCAGCATTTT.